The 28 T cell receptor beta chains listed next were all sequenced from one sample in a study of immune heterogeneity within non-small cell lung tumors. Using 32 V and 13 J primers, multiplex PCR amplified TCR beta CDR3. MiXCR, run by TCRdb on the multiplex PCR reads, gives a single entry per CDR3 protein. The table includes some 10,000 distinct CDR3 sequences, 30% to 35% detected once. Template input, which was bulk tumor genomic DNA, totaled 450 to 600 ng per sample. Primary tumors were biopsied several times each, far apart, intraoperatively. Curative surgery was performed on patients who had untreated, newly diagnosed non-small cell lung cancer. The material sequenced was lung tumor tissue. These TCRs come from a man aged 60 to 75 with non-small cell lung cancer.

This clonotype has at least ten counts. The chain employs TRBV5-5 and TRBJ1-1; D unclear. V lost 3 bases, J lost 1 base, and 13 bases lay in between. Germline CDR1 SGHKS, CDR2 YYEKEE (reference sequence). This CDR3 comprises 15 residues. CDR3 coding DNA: TGTGCCAGCAGCTCCCCAGGAGGAGGGAACACTGAAGCTTTCTTT. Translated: CASSSPGGGNTEAFF.

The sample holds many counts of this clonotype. CDR3 residues: CAWSSGLGGNNSPLHF. CDR3 sequence (DNA): TGTGCCTGGAGTTCGGGTCTCGGGGGGAATAATTCACCCCTCCACTTT. This rearrangement joins TRBV30 to TRBJ1-6; tentatively, D is TRBD1 (5 bases). Trimming shortened V by 2 bases and J by 5 bases, and 16 bases separated the two germline ends. Germline-derived CDR1 and CDR2 are GTSNPN and SVGIG (reference sequence). This CDR3 spans 16 amino acids.

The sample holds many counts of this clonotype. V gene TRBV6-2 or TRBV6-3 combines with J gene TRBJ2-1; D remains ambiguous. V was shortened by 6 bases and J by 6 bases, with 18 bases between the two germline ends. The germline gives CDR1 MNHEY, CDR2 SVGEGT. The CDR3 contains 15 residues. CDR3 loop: CASRYAGSHPNEQFF. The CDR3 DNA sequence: TGTGCCAGCAGATATGCCGGCTCCCATCCCAATGAGCAGTTCTTC.

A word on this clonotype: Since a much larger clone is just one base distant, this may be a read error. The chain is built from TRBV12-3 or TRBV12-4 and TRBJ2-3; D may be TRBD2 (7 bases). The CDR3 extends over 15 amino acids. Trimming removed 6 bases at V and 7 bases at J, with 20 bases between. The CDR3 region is CASSFRGARANTQYF. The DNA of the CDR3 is TGTGCCAGCAGCTTTCGGGGGGCGAGGGCAAATACGCAGTATTTT.

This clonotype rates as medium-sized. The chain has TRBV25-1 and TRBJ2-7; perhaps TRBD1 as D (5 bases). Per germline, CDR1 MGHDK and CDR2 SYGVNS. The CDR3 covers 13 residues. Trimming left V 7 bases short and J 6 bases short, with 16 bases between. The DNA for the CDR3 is TGTGCCAGCATTCGGTCAGGGCGCTTCGAGCAGTACTTC. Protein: CASIRSGRFEQYF.

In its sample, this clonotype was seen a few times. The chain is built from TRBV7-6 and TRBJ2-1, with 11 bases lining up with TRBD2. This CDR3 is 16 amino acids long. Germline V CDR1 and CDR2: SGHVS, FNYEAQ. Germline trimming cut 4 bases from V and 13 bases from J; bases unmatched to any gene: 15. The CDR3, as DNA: TGTGCCAGCAGCTACGATGTTAGCGGGAGGGCCCTGGGACAGTTCTTC. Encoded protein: CASSYDVSGRALGQFF.

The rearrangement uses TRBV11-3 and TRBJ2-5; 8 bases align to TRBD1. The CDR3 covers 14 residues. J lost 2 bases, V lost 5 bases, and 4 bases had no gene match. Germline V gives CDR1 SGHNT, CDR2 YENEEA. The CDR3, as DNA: TGTGCCAGCAGCCTAAGGACAGGGCAAGAGACCCAGTACTTC. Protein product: CASSLRTGQETQYF.

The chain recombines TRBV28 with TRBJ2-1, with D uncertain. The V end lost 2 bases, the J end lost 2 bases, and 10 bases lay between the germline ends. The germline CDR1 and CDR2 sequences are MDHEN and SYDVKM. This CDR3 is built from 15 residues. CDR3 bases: TGTGCCAGCAGTTTAAGCCTCCGCGCCTACAATGAGCAGTTCTTC. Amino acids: CASSLSLRAYNEQFF.

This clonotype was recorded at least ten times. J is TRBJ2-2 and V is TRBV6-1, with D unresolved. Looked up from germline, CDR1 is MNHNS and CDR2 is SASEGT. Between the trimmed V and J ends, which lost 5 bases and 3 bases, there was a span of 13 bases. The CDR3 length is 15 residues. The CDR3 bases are TGTGCCAGCAGTCCCTCAGCATGGGACACCGGGGAGCTGTTTTTT. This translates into CASSPSAWDTGELFF.

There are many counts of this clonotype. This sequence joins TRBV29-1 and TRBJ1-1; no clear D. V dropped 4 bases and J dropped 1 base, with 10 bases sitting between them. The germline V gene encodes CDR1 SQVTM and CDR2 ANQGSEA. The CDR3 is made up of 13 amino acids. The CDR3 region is CSVGSRTNTEAFF. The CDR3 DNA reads TGCAGCGTTGGATCCAGAACGAACACTGAAGCTTTCTTT.

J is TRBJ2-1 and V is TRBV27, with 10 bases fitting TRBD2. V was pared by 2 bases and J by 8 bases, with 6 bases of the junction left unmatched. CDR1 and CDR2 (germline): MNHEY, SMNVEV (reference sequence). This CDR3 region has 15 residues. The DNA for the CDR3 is TGTGCCAGCAGTTTACGGAGCGGGGGGGGCGATGAGCAGTTCTTC. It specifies CASSLRSGGGDEQFF.

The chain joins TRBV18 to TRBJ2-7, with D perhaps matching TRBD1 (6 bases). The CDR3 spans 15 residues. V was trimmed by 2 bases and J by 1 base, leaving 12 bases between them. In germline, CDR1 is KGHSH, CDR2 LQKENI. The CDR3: CASSPSGVDSYEQYF. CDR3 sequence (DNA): TGTGCCAGCTCACCATCAGGGGTAGATTCCTACGAGCAGTACTTC.

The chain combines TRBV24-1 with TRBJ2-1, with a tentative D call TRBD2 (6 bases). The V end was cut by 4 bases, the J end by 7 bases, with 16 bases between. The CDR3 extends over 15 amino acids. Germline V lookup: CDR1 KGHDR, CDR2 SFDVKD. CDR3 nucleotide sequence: TGTGCCACCAGTGACCGGGACTCCCCGAAGAATGAGCAGTTCTTC. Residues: CATSDRDSPKNEQFF.

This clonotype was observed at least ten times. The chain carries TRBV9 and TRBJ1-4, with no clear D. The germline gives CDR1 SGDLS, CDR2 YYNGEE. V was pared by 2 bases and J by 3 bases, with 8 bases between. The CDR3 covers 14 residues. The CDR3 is CASSVQASNEKLFF. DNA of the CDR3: TGTGCCAGCAGCGTCCAGGCTTCTAATGAAAAACTGTTTTTT. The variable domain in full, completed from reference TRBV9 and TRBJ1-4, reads DSGVTQTPKHLITATGQRVTLRCSPRSGDLSVYWYQQSLDQGLQFLIQYYNGEERAKGNILERFSAQQFPDLHSELNLSSLELGDSALYFCASSVQASNEKLFFGSGTQLSVL.

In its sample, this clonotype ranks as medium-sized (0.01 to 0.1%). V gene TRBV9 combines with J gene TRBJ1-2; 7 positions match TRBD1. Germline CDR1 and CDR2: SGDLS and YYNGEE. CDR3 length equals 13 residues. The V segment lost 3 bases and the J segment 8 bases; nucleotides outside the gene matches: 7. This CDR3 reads CASSGQGVGGYTF. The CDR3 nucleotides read TGTGCCAGCAGCGGCCAGGGGGTCGGCGGCTACACCTTC. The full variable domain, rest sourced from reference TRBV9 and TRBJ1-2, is DSGVTQTPKHLITATGQRVTLRCSPRSGDLSVYWYQQSLDQGLQFLIQYYNGEERAKGNILERFSAQQFPDLHSELNLSSLELGDSALYFCASSGQGVGGYTFGSGTRLTVV.

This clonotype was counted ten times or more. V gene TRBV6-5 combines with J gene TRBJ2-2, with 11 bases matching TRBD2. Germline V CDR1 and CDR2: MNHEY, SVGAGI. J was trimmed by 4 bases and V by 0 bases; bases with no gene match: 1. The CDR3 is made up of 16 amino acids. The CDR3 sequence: CASSYSSGRATGELFF. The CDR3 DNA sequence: TGTGCCAGCAGTTACTCTAGCGGGAGGGCCACCGGGGAGCTGTTTTTT.

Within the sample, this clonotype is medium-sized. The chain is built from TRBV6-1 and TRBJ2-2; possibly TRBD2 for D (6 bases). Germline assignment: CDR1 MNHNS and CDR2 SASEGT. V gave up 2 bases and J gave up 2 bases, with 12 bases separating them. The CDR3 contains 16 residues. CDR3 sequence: CASSEHRDSNTGELFF. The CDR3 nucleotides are TGTGCCAGCAGTGAACACCGGGACTCCAACACCGGGGAGCTGTTTTTT.

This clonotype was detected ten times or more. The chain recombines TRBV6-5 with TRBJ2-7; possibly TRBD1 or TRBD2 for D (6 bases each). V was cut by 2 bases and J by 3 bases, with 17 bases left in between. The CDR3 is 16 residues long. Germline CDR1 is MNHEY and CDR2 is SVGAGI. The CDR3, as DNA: TGTGCCAGCAGTTACAAGCCCCCCGGGGGCTACTACGAGCAGTACTTC. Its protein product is CASSYKPPGGYYEQYF.

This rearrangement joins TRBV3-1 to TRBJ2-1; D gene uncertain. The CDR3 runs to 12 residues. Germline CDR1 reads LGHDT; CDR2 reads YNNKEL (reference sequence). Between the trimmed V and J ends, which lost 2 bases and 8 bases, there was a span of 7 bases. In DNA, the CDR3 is TGTGCCAGCAGCCAAACAGTCCATGAGCAGTTCTTC. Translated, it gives CASSQTVHEQFF.

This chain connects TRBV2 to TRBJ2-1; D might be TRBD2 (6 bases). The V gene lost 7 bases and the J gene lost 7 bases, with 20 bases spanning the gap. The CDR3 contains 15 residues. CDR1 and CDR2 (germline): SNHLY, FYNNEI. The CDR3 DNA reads TGTGCCAGCATATCGAGCGGGCCTTTGTGGAATGAGCAGTTCTTC. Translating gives CASISSGPLWNEQFF.

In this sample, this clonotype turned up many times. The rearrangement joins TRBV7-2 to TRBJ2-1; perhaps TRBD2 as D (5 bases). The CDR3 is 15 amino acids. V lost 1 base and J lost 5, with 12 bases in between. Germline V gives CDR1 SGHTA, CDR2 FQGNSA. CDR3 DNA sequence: TGTGCCAGCAGCTTAGGGGGAGTAAGGAACAATGAGCAGTTCTTC. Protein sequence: CASSLGGVRNNEQFF.

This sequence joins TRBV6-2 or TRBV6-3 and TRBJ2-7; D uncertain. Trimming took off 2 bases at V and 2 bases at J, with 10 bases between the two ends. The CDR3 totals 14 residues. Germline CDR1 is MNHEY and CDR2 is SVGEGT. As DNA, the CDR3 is TGTGCCAGCAGTTACGGAAGCGAGACCTACGAGCAGTACTTC. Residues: CASSYGSETYEQYF.

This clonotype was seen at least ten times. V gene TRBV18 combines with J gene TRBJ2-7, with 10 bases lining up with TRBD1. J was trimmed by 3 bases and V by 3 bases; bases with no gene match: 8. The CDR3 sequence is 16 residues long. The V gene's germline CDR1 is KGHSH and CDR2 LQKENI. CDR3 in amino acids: CASSPGGQGLSYEQYF. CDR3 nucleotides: TGTGCCAGCTCACCGGGGGGACAGGGGTTGAGCTACGAGCAGTACTTC.

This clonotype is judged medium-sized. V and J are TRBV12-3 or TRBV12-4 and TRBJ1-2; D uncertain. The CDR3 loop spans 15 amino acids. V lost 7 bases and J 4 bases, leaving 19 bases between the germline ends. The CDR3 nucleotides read TGTGCCAGCACCCCGACATTTGGATCTTTCTATGGCTACACCTTC. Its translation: CASTPTFGSFYGYTF.

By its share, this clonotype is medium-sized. The CDR3 nucleotides are TGTGCCAGCAGCTTACATGGCGGGGAGCTGTTTTTT. Protein: CASSLHGGELFF. The genes are TRBV7-3 and TRBJ2-2; D not resolved. The CDR3 is 12 residues long. Trimming took off 2 bases at V and 7 bases at J, with 5 bases between the two ends. Per the germline V gene, CDR1 is SGHTA and CDR2 is FQGTGA.

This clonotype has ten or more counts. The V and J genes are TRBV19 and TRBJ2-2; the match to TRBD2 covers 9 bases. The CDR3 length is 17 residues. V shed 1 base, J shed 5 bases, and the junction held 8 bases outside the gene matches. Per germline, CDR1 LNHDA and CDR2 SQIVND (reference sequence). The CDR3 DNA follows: TGTGCCAGTAGTATAGGAACCCTAGCGGGAAGTACCGGGGAGCTGTTTTTT. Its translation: CASSIGTLAGSTGELFF.

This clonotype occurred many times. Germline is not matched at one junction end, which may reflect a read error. The CDR3 nucleotides read TGTGCTAGCAGCCTGGACAGGAACACTGAAGCTTTCTTT. Protein product: CASSLDRNTEAFF. The rearrangement joins TRBV7-7 to TRBJ1-1; D may be TRBD1 (6 bases). CDR1 and CDR2 (germline): SSHAT, FNYEAQ (reference sequence). CDR3 length: 13 residues.

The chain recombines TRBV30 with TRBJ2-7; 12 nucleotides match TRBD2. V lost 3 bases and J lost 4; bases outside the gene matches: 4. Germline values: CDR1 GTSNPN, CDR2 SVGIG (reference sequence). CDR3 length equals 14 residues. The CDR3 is CAWRLAGGRYEQYF. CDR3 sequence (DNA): TGTGCCTGGAGGCTAGCGGGAGGGAGATACGAGCAGTACTTC.